One and the same sample provided the 23 T cell receptor beta chains below, sequenced in a study of Tregs in tolerant kidney transplant recipients. Produced via immunoSEQ multiplex PCR; TCRdb's table is partial and in-frame only. Altogether approximately 260,000 clones are present, 65% to 85% being singletons, with the ten largest covering about 0.58%. Sequenced sample: CD4+ T cells from blood. These receptors were taken from a human donor in good health.

The gene calls are TRBV29-1 and TRBJ1-3; D might be TRBD1 (6 bases). The CDR3 contains 15 residues. In germline, CDR1 is SQVTM, CDR2 ANQGSEA. V lost 0 bases and J 4 bases, leaving 13 bases between the germline ends. CDR3 sequence reads: CSVEDPKTGGNTIYF. Here the CDR3 DNA reads TGCAGCGTTGAAGATCCCAAAACAGGGGGAAACACCATATATTTT.

This clone came up once. The identical CDR3 is also encoded by other nucleotide sequences in the sample. The V gene is TRBV5-1, the J gene TRBJ1-5; 11 nucleotides match TRBD1. Germline-derived CDR1 and CDR2 are SGHRS and YFSETQ. The CDR3 contains 15 residues. V lost 4 bases to trimming and J lost 7 bases; unmatched junction nucleotides: 7. CDR3 protein: CASSPGQGAGQPQHF. As DNA, the CDR3 is TGCGCCAGCAGCCCAGGACAGGGGGCGGGGCAGCCCCAGCATTTT.

This clone was observed once. V gene TRBV18 combines with J gene TRBJ2-1, with 7 bases fitting TRBD1. CDR1 and CDR2 from the germline V gene are KGHSH and LQKENI. The CDR3 is 15 amino acids. V dropped 3 bases and J dropped 3; count of bases not matched to a gene: 5. The CDR3 nucleotides read TGTGCCAGCTCACCTACAGGGGCCATCTACAATGAGCAGTTCTTC. This gives the protein CASSPTGAIYNEQFF.

This chain joins TRBV19 and TRBJ2-1; 9 positions match TRBD1. CDR3 length: 15 residues. CDR1 is LNHDA, CDR2 SQIVND, per germline (reference sequence). The ends lost 5 bases at V and 4 bases at J; junction bases unmatched: 6. DNA for the CDR3: TGTGCCAGTAGTTTAACAGGGGGCGGTTACAATGAGCAGTTCTTC. As protein: CASSLTGGGYNEQFF.

The V gene is TRBV2, the J gene TRBJ1-6; 7 nucleotides match TRBD1. Germline CDR1 reads SNHLY; CDR2 reads FYNNEI. The CDR3 has 14 amino acids. V lost 7 bases, J lost 9 bases, and 9 bases stayed unmatched. The CDR3 region is CASTGQAVGSPLHF. The CDR3 region has the DNA TGTGCCAGCACAGGACAGGCTGTGGGTTCACCCCTCCACTTT.

This chain joins TRBV5-4 and TRBJ1-1; D is perhaps TRBD1 (5 bases). Trimming pared 2 bases from V and 7 bases from J, leaving 9 bases between. The CDR3 is 12 amino acids. Germline assignment: CDR1 SGHNT and CDR2 YYREEE (reference sequence). The chain's CDR3 is CASSFYGGEAFF. For the CDR3, the DNA is TGTGCCAGCAGCTTTTACGGGGGTGAAGCTTTCTTT.

For the CDR3, the DNA is TGTGCCAGCAGTGAAGCAAGCCCCTCTGGAAACACCATATATTTT. Amino acids: CASSEASPSGNTIYF. V gene TRBV2 combines with J gene TRBJ1-3; D is unresolved. In germline, CDR1 is SNHLY, CDR2 FYNNEI. This CDR3 contains 15 residues. V was cut by 0 bases and J by 0 bases, with 6 bases left in between.

The rearrangement links TRBV9 to TRBJ2-7; 10 bases map to TRBD1. Trimming at V came to 3 bases and at J to 1 base, leaving 1 base not matched to a gene. Germline-derived CDR1 and CDR2 are SGDLS and YYNGEE. The CDR3 spans 14 residues. The chain's CDR3 is CASSGGQGSYEQYF. The DNA for the CDR3 is TGTGCCAGCAGCGGGGGACAGGGGTCCTACGAGCAGTACTTC.

This clone appeared once. The chain uses TRBV7-6 and TRBJ2-3, with D perhaps TRBD2 (5 bases). Trimming removed 3 bases from V and 2 bases from J, with 6 bases in between. Germline assignment: CDR1 SGHVS and CDR2 FNYEAQ. The CDR3 is 13 residues long. CDR3 loop: CASSFGDTDTQYF. Here the CDR3 DNA reads TGTGCCAGCAGCTTCGGGGACACAGATACGCAGTATTTT.

The gene calls are TRBV10-2 and TRBJ2-7, with D perhaps matching TRBD1 (5 bases). This CDR3 has 14 residues. CDR1 is WSHSY and CDR2 is SAAADI in the germline V gene. V was pared by 3 bases and J by 0 bases, with 9 bases between. CDR3 nucleotides: TGCGCCAGCAGTGATGACAGTCCCTCCTACGAGCAGTACTTC. It encodes CASSDDSPSYEQYF.

This clone was observed a few times. The V gene is TRBV4-1, the J gene TRBJ1-2; D perhaps matches TRBD1 (6 bases). V was clipped by 1 base and J by 3 bases, with 9 bases between them. The CDR3 totals 14 residues. Germline V gene data show CDR1 as MGHRA and CDR2 as YSYEKL. The CDR3 region is CASSQGAGDYGYTF. DNA of the CDR3: TGCGCCAGCAGCCAAGGGGCAGGGGACTATGGCTACACCTTC.

V usage is TRBV5-1 and J usage is TRBJ2-2, with D possibly TRBD2 on 6 matching bases. Trimming left V 7 bases short and J 2 bases short, with 15 bases between. Germline CDR1 and CDR2: SGHRS and YFSETQ. The length of the CDR3 is 15 residues. The CDR3 here is CASCPRGTNTGELFF. The CDR3 nucleotides read TGCGCCAGCTGCCCCCGGGGGACCAACACCGGGGAGCTGTTTTTT.

The J gene is TRBJ1-2, the V gene TRBV15; the D is unclear. The germline V and J ends were trimmed by 1 base and 2 bases, with 11 bases remaining between them. This CDR3 comprises 15 residues. Per germline, CDR1 LNHNV and CDR2 YYDKDF (reference sequence). CDR3 sequence (DNA): TGTGCCACCAGCAGAGCCCTAGGGTTCAACTATGGCTACACCTTC. This translates into CATSRALGFNYGYTF.

This clone showed up just once. This sequence joins TRBV15 and TRBJ2-7; 7 positions match TRBD2. V shed 1 base and J 4 bases; nucleotides not matched to a gene: 4. There are 14 residues in the CDR3. CDR1 and CDR2 (germline): LNHNV, YYDKDF (reference sequence). The CDR3: CATSRGGRAYEQYF. For the CDR3, the DNA is TGTGCCACCAGCAGAGGAGGGAGGGCATACGAGCAGTACTTC.

This chain links TRBV4-2 with TRBJ2-5; TRBD2 matches 10 bases. The germline CDR1 and CDR2 sequences are LGHNA and YNFKEQ. V shed 4 bases and J 5 bases; nucleotides not matched to a gene: 4. The CDR3 consists of 14 residues. The CDR3 DNA follows: TGTGCCAGCAGCCCGACTAGCGGGTTTGAGACCCAGTACTTC. Translated, it gives CASSPTSGFETQYF.

Worth noting for this clone: At the DNA level, this CDR3 is encoded by other sequences in the same sample as well. V gene TRBV5-1 combines with J gene TRBJ2-5; D possibly corresponds to TRBD2 (6 bases). Between the trimmed V and J ends, which lost 3 bases and 5 bases, there was a span of 23 bases. The CDR3 contains 17 residues. Germline lookup yields CDR1 SGHRS and CDR2 YFSETQ. The CDR3 region has the DNA TGCGCCAGCAGCTCGGAGGGCCTCGGCTGGGGTTGGGAGACCCAGTACTTC. Residues: CASSSEGLGWGWETQYF. Combining the CDR3 with reference TRBV5-1 and TRBJ2-5 gives the whole variable domain KAGVTQTPRYLIKTRGQQVTLSCSPISGHRSVSWYQQTPGQGLQFLFEYFSETQRNKGNFPGRFSGRQFSNSRSEMNVSTLELGDSALYLCASSSEGLGWGWETQYFGPGTRLLVL.

V and J are TRBV11-2 and TRBJ2-4; no firm D call. Deletions cut 4 bases from V and 1 base from J, with 8 bases between. The CDR3 covers 14 residues. Germline V gives CDR1 SGHAT, CDR2 FQNNGV. The DNA for the CDR3 is TGTGCCAGCAGCTATAGTGCGGCCAAAAACATTCAGTACTTC. This gives the protein CASSYSAAKNIQYF.

This clone appeared once. This chain connects TRBV19 to TRBJ2-2; tentatively, D is TRBD1 (6 bases). The germline V gene has CDR1 LNHDA and CDR2 SQIVND (reference sequence). This CDR3 is 14 amino acids long. Trimming cost V 7 bases and J 7 bases, with 16 bases left between them. This CDR3 is CASIGQGLVGELFF. CDR3 bases: TGTGCCAGTATTGGGCAGGGGCTAGTCGGGGAGCTGTTTTTT.

The chain has TRBV30 and TRBJ2-2; 7 bases fit TRBD2. J was trimmed by 1 base and V by 8 bases; bases with no gene match: 10. CDR3 length: 15 amino acids. In germline, CDR1 is GTSNPN, CDR2 SVGIG (reference sequence). The CDR3: CALLRDYLNTGELFF. CDR3 sequence (DNA): TGTGCCCTTTTAAGGGACTACCTGAACACCGGGGAGCTGTTTTTT.

This clone was counted between two and nine times. The chain links TRBV5-1 to TRBJ1-1; D is uncertain. V was trimmed by 1 base and J by 5 bases, leaving 12 bases between them. This CDR3 comprises 14 residues. Germline V lookup: CDR1 SGHRS, CDR2 YFSETQ. The CDR3 DNA reads TGCGCCAGCAGCTTGTTTCCGGGTGGGACTGAAGCTTTCTTT. It is translated as CASSLFPGGTEAFF.

CDR3 residues: CASKGGGNTEAFF. The CDR3 nucleotides read TGCGCCAGCAAGGGGGGCGGGAACACTGAAGCTTTCTTT. The chain combines TRBV4-1 with TRBJ1-1; D possibly corresponds to TRBD1 (6 bases). The CDR3 is 13 residues long. Germline CDR1 is MGHRA and CDR2 is YSYEKL. Deletions cut 7 bases from V and 1 base from J, with 10 bases between.

The J gene is TRBJ2-3, the V gene TRBV7-3; TRBD2 agrees at 8 bases. Germline V gives CDR1 SGHTA, CDR2 FQGTGA. The CDR3 has 15 residues. Losses at the gene ends were 5 bases for V and 4 bases for J; bases not matched to a gene: 8. The CDR3 is CASSRRGGRPDTQYF. CDR3 sequence (DNA): TGTGCCAGCAGCCGTCGGGGGGGCCGCCCAGATACGCAGTATTTT.

V usage is TRBV19 and J usage is TRBJ2-6; no clear D gene. Trimming removed 4 bases from V and 0 bases from J, with 7 bases in between. CDR3 size: 15 residues. Germline loops: CDR1 LNHDA, CDR2 SQIVND (reference sequence). CDR3 sequence reads: CASSKASSGANVLTF. The CDR3 DNA reads TGTGCCAGTAGTAAGGCGTCCTCTGGGGCCAACGTCCTGACTTTC.